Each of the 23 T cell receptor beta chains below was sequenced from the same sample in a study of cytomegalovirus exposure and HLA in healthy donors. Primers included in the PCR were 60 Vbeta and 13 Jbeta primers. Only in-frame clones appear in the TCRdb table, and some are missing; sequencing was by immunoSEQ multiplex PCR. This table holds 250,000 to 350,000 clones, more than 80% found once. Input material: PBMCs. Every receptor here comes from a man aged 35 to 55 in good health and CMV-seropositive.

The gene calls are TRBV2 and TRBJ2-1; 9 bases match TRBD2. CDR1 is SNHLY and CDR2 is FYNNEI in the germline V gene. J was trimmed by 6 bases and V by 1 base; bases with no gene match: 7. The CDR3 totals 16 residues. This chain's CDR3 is CASSEEGGRAVNEQFF. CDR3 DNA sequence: TGTGCCAGCAGTGAAGAGGGCGGGAGGGCCGTCAATGAGCAGTTCTTC.

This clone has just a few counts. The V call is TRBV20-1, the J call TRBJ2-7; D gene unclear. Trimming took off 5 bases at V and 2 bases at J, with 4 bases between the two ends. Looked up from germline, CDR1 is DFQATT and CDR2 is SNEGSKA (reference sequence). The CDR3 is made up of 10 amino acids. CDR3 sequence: CSASTYEQYF. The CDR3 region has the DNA TGCAGTGCTTCAACCTACGAGCAGTACTTC.

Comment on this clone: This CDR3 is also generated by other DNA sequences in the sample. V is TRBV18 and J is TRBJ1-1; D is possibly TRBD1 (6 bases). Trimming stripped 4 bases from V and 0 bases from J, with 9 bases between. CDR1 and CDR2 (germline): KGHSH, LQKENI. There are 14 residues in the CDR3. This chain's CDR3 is CASSLGQMNTEAFF. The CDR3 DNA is TGTGCCAGCTCACTCGGACAGATGAACACTGAAGCTTTCTTT.

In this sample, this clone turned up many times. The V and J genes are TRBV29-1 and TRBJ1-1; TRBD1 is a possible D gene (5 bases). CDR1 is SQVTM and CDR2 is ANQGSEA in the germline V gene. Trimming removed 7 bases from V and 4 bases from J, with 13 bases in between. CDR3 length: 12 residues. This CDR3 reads CSALGGSTEAFF. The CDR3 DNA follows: TGCAGCGCGCTTGGGGGGAGCACTGAAGCTTTCTTT.

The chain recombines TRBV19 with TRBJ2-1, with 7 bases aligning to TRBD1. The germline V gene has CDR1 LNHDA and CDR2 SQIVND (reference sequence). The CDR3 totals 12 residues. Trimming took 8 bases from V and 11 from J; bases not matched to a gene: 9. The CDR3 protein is CASSGTALQQFF. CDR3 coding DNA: TGTGCCAGTTCCGGGACAGCGCTACAGCAGTTCTTC. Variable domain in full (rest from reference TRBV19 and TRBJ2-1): DGGITQSPKYLFRKEGQNVTLSCEQNLNHDAMYWYRQDPGQGLRLIYYSQIVNDFQKGDIAEGYSVSREKKESFPLTVTSAQKNPTAFYLCASSGTALQQFFGPGTRLTVL.

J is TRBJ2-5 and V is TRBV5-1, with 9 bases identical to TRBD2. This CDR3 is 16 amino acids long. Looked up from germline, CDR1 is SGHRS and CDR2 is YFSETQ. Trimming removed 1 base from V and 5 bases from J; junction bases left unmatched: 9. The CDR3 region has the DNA TGCGCCAGCAGCTTGTTCCAGCGGGAGGCGGGGGAGACCCAGTACTTC. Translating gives CASSLFQREAGETQYF.

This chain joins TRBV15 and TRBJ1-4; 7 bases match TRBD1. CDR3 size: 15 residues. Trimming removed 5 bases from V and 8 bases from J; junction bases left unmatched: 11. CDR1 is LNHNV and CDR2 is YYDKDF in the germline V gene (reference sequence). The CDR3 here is CATSRDRDGTEKLFF. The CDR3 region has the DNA TGTGCCACCAGCCGCGACAGGGACGGAACAGAAAAACTGTTTTTT.

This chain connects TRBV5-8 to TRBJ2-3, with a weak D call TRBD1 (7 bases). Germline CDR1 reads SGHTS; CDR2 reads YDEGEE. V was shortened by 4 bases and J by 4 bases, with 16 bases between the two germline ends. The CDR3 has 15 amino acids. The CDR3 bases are TGTGCCAGCAGCCTCGGGGACAGCGGGCCAGATACGCAGTATTTT. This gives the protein CASSLGDSGPDTQYF.

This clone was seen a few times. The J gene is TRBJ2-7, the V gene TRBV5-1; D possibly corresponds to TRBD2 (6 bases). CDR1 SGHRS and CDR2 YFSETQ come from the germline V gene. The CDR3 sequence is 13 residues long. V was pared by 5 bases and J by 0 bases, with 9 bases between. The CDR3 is CASRGRDSYEQYF. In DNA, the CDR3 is TGCGCCAGCAGGGGGCGGGACTCCTACGAGCAGTACTTC.

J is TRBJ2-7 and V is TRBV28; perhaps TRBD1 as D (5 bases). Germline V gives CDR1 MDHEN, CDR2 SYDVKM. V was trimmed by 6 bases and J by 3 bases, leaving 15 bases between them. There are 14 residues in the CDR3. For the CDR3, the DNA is TGTGCCAGCAGATCGGACATACTCTACTACGAGCAGTACTTC. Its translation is CASRSDILYYEQYF.

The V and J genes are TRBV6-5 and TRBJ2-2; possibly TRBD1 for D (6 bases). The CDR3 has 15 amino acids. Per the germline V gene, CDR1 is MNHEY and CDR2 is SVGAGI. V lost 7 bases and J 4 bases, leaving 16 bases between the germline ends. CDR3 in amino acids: CASKTGTRGTGELFF. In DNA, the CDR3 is TGTGCCAGCAAAACCGGGACAAGGGGCACCGGGGAGCTGTTTTTT.

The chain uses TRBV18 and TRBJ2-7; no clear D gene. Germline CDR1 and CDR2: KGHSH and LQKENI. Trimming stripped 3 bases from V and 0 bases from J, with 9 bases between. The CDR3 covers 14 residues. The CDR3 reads CASSPRDHSYEQYF. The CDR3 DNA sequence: TGTGCCAGCTCACCCCGAGATCACTCCTACGAGCAGTACTTC.

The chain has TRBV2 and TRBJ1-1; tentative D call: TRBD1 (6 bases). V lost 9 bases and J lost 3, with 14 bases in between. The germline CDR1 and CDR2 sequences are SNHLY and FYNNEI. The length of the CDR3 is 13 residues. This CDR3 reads CASTDRRYTEAFF. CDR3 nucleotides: TGTGCCAGTACAGACAGGAGGTACACTGAAGCTTTCTTT.

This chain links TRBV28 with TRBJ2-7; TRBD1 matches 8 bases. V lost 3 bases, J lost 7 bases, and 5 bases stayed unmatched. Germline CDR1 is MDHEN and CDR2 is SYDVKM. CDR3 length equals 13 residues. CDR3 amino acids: CASSLRQGREQYF. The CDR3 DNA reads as TGTGCCAGCAGTTTGAGACAGGGGCGGGAGCAGTACTTC.

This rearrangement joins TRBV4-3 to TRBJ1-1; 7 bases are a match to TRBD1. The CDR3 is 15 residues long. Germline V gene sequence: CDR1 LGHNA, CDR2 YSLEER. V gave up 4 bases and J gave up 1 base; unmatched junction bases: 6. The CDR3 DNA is TGCGCCAGCAGCCTAATGGGACAGCAGAACACTGAAGCTTTCTTT. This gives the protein CASSLMGQQNTEAFF.

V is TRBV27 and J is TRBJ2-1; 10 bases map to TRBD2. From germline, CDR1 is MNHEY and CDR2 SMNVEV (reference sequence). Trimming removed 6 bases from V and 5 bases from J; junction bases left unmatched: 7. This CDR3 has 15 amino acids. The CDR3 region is CASSRQRGGNNEQFF. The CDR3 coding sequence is TGTGCCAGCAGCCGACAGCGGGGGGGGAACAATGAGCAGTTCTTC.

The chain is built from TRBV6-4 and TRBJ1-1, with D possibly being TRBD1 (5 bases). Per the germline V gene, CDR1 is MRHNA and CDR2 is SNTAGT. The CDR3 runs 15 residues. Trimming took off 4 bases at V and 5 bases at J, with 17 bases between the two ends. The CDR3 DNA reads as TGTGCCAGCAGTGCCGGCGATATCCGGGGGACTGAAGCTTTCTTT. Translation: CASSAGDIRGTEAFF.

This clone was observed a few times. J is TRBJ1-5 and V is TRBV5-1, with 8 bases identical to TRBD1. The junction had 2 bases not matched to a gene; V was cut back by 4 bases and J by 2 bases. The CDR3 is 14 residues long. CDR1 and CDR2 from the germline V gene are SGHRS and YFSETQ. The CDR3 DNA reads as TGCGCCAGCAGCGTGGGACAGGGCAATCAGCCCCAGCATTTT. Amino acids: CASSVGQGNQPQHF.

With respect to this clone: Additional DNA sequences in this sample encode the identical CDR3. The CDR3 DNA is TGTGCCAGCAGTTACGGGGCAGGCTACGAGCAGTACTTC. It codes for CASSYGAGYEQYF. The V and J genes are TRBV6-6 and TRBJ2-7; tentative D call: TRBD1 (5 bases). V was shortened by 2 bases and J by 3 bases, with 8 bases between the two germline ends. CDR1 MNHNY and CDR2 SVGAGI come from the germline V gene (reference sequence). CDR3 length: 13 amino acids.

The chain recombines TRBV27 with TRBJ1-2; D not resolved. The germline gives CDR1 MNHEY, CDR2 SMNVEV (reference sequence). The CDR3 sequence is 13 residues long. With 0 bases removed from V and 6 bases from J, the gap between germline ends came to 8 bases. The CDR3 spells CASSLSRGNGYTF. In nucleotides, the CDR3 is TGTGCCAGCAGTTTATCGAGAGGGAATGGCTACACCTTC.

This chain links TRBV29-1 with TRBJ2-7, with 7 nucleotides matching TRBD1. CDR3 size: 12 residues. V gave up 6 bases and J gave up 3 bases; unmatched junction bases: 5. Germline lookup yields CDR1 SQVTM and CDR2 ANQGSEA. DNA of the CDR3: TGCAGCGTCAGACAGGGCGGCTACGAGCAGTACTTC. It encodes CSVRQGGYEQYF.

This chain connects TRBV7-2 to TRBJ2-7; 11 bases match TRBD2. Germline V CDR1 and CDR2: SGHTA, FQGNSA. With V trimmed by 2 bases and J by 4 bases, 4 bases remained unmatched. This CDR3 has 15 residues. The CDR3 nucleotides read TGTGCCAGCAGCTTATCTTGGACTAGCGGGTACGAGCAGTACTTC. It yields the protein CASSLSWTSGYEQYF.

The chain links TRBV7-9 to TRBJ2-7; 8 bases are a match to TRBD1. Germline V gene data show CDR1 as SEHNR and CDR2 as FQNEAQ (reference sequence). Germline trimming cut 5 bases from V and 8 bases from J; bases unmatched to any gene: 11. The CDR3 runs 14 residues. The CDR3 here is CASSPGTGLLKQYF. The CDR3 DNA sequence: TGTGCCAGCAGCCCCGGGACAGGCCTTTTGAAGCAGTACTTC.